The present entry profiles one TCR beta chain with its context. What it recognizes is unknown. These data originate in a study of cytomegalovirus exposure and HLA in healthy donors. Study at large: The platform used for the roughly 120 validation repertoires matched that of the 650 to 750 first-cohort repertoires, a later analysis reported.

Study findings and constraints: First-cohort TCR clusters were later found to tend to co-occur in the roughly 120 validation repertoires. A few chains tied to CMV proved CMV antigen-specific in vitro. Investigators reported about 160 TCR beta chains as tied to cytomegalovirus.

Germline CDR1 SGHRS, CDR2 YFSETQ. The CDR3 covers 14 residues. Trimming removed 1 base at V and 6 bases at J, with 13 bases between. The method was immunoSEQ multiplex PCR; TCRdb's version includes in-frame clones alone and lacks a portion of them. The sample gives about 180,000 clones, 85% of which show up once; around a sixth is in the top ten. This clonotype originated in a man aged 18-30 years in good health and CMV-seropositive. V gene TRBV5-1 combines with J gene TRBJ1-1; D gene unclear. Sequencing was performed on PBMCs. The DNA of the CDR3 is TGCGCCAGCAGCTTGCAGGCATCCGATGCTGAAGCTTTCTTT. This sequence encodes CASSLQASDAEAFF.